Detailed here is one TCR beta chain. Methods used by the authors: Amplification with reference gene primers provided the estimates of nucleated cell counts. The protocol was immunoSEQ multiplex PCR, while the TCRdb copy is restricted to in-frame clones and leaves out a portion. V, J and clone size were drawn from that table, and D and trimming were deduced from the DNA. The profile shows approximately 75,000 clones, about nine tenths of them singletons. This sample was included in a study of blood T cell repertoires in COVID-19. Study background: The United States, Italy and Spain supplied acute and convalescent COVID-19 samples. T cells, B-cell-depleted T cells, or PBMCs supplied cDNA or gDNA.

This CDR3 is built from 17 residues. J lost 8 bases, V lost 6 bases, and 11 bases had no gene match. Germline V gives CDR1 LGHNT, CDR2 FRNRAP. The receptor was isolated from a human donor in a cohort sampled during active COVID-19. The sequencing sample was made of peripheral blood. This chain links TRBV12-5 with TRBJ2-1, with 15 bases that match TRBD2. In DNA form, the CDR3 reads TGTGCTAGTGGCCTTGGAGGACTAGCGGGGGGGCGGCATGAGCAGTTCTTC. Translating gives CASGLGGLAGGRHEQFF.